These T cell receptor beta chains were read from a single sample in a study of blood T cell repertoires in COVID-19. The assay was immunoSEQ multiplex PCR, and TCRdb's table has in-frame clones only and misses some. In the table there are 250,000 to 300,000 clones, approximately 90% of which are singletons. Sequenced sample: PBMCs or T cells enriched from blood (not recorded which). Receptor source: a woman aged 40 to 50 with acute COVID-19. CDR3s include the opening cysteine and the closing phenylalanine or tryptophan. The D gene is left open where the match is weak. The size of a clone is reported for some rows only, either as once, few or many, or as a class for expanded clones.

clone_size j_call d_call v_call cdr3_aa cdr3_nt
. TRBJ1-1 . TRBV7-3 CASSVSGTENTEAFF TGTGCCAGCAGCGTTAGCGGGACGGAGAACACTGAAGCTTTCTTT
. TRBJ2-7 TRBD1 TRBV18 CASSPDRDYEQYF TGTGCCAGCTCACCAGACAGGGACTACGAGCAGTACTTC
. TRBJ2-2 . TRBV5-1 CASSFQNTGELFF TGCGCCAGCAGCTTTCAGAACACCGGGGAGCTGTTTTTT
. TRBJ2-2 TRBD1 TRBV18 CASSLGQGETGELFF TGTGCCAGCTCACTTGGACAGGGGGAGACCGGGGAGCTGTTTTTT
. TRBJ2-5 . TRBV7-3 CASSFDRQETQYF TGTGCCAGCAGCTTTGACAGACAAGAGACCCAGTACTTC
. TRBJ1-1 . TRBV29-1 CSVVSLERATEAFF TGCAGCGTTGTCAGTCTGGAGAGAGCCACTGAAGCTTTCTTT
. TRBJ2-7 TRBD2 TRBV2 CASSELAGTNEQYF TGTGCCAGCAGTGAACTAGCGGGGACGAACGAGCAGTACTTC
. TRBJ1-3 . TRBV9 CANGTRTGNTIYF TGTGCCAACGGGACTAGGACTGGAAACACCATATATTTT
. TRBJ2-5 . TRBV6-6 CASRMSGGQQETQYF TGTGCCAGCAGGATGAGTGGTGGACAACAAGAGACCCAGTACTTC
once TRBJ1-1 TRBD1 TRBV18 CASSPLRTGGGTEAFF TGTGCCAGCTCACCCCTTCGGACAGGGGGCGGCACTGAAGCTTTCTTT
. TRBJ1-1 . TRBV13 CASSWGDGNTEAFF TGTGCCAGCAGCTGGGGGGACGGAAACACTGAAGCTTTCTTT
. TRBJ1-5 . TRBV11-3 CASSLVRPLEINQPQHF TGTGCCAGCAGCTTAGTGAGGCCCCTCGAAATCAATCAGCCCCAGCATTTT
. TRBJ1-4 . TRBV4-3 CASSHLTPSEKLFF TGCGCCAGCAGCCACCTCACACCGTCCGAAAAACTGTTTTTT
. TRBJ1-4 . TRBV28 CASRERSPYNEKLFF TGTGCCAGCAGGGAACGGAGTCCTTATAATGAAAAACTGTTTTTT
. TRBJ1-1 . TRBV7-2 CASSLSQGLNTEAFF TGTGCCAGCAGCTTATCTCAGGGTCTGAACACTGAAGCTTTCTTT
. TRBJ1-1 . TRBV19 CASSIQVNTEAFF TGTGCCAGTAGTATACAGGTGAATACTGAAGCTTTCTTT
few TRBJ2-7 TRBD1 TRBV5-1 CASSQQGVVGEQYF TGCGCCAGCAGCCAACAGGGGGTAGTGGGCGAGCAGTACTTC
. TRBJ1-2 TRBD1 TRBV27 CASSLTGGYGYTF TGTGCCAGCAGTTTGACAGGGGGCTATGGCTACACCTTC
. TRBJ1-1 . TRBV6-5 CASRPAQGNAFF TGTGCCAGCAGGCCTGCTCAGGGAAACGCTTTCTTT
. TRBJ1-1 . TRBV7-8 CASSYRRGDTEAFF TGTGCCAGCAGCTACCGTAGGGGCGACACTGAAGCTTTCTTT
once TRBJ1-1 . TRBV2 CASSEWGGSTEAFF TGTGCCAGCAGTGAATGGGGCGGTTCCACTGAAGCTTTCTTT
. TRBJ1-3 . TRBV28 CASSLGRPGNTIYF TGTGCCAGCAGTTTGGGGAGGCCTGGAAACACCATATATTTT
. TRBJ2-5 TRBD2 TRBV12-5 CASGPSGEETQYF TGTGCTAGTGGTCCTAGCGGGGAAGAGACCCAGTACTTC
. TRBJ1-2 . TRBV19 CASSMPGSNYGYTF TGTGCCAGTAGTATGCCGGGTTCCAACTATGGCTACACCTTC
. TRBJ2-1 . TRBV4-1 CASSQGSGYSYNEQFF TGCGCCAGCAGCCAAGGAAGCGGCTACTCCTACAATGAGCAGTTCTTC
. TRBJ2-2 TRBD1 TRBV11-3 CASSYGQGRGNTGELFF TGTGCCAGCAGCTACGGACAGGGCCGAGGGAACACCGGGGAGCTGTTTTTT
. TRBJ2-3 TRBD2 TRBV5-4 CASSLEGGSGGAWDTQYF TGTGCCAGCAGCTTGGAGGGAGGGAGCGGGGGGGCCTGGGATACGCAGTATTTT
. TRBJ2-5 TRBD1 TRBV6-1 CASSDRGRSGETQYF TGTGCCAGCAGTGACAGGGGGCGAAGCGGAGAGACCCAGTACTTC
. TRBJ1-4 . TRBV6-6 CASSYSLENEKLFF TGTGCCAGCAGTTACTCGTTAGAAAATGAAAAACTGTTTTTT
. TRBJ2-3 TRBD1 TRBV19 CASGQGIGTDTQYF TGTGCCAGTGGACAGGGTATCGGCACAGATACGCAGTATTTT
. TRBJ1-4 . TRBV19 CASTDRGGSAEKLFF TGTGCCAGTACCGACCGGGGGGGATCAGCTGAAAAACTGTTTTTT
. TRBJ2-1 . TRBV5-6 CASSFSVLPSSYNEQFF TGTGCCAGCAGCTTTAGTGTACTTCCGAGCTCCTACAATGAGCAGTTCTTC
. TRBJ2-1 . TRBV5-1 CASSLVRGREAEQFF TGCGCCAGCAGCTTGGTACGGGGTAGAGAAGCGGAGCAGTTCTTC
. TRBJ2-1 . TRBV2 CASSIADEQFF TGTGCCAGCAGTATAGCCGATGAGCAGTTCTTC
. TRBJ1-6 TRBD1 TRBV7-9 CASSTRQGANSPLHF TGTGCCAGCAGCACACGACAGGGGGCAAATTCACCCCTCCACTTT
. TRBJ2-5 . TRBV3-1/TRBV3-2 CASSQDKIQRLEETQYF TGTGCCAGCAGCCAAGATAAAATTCAGCGGCTAGAAGAGACCCAGTACTTC
. TRBJ2-1 TRBD1 TRBV25-1 CASSEWGQGANEQFF TGTGCCAGCAGTGAATGGGGTCAGGGGGCCAATGAGCAGTTCTTC
. TRBJ1-6 TRBD1 TRBV3-1/TRBV3-2 CASSQASRQGYSPLHF TGTGCCAGCAGCCAAGCAAGTCGACAGGGGTATTCACCCCTCCACTTT
. TRBJ2-3 . TRBV24-1 CATRDSLSTDTQYF TGTGCCACCAGGGACAGCCTAAGCACAGATACGCAGTATTTT
. TRBJ2-7 TRBD1 TRBV27 CATQKGQGGYEQYF TGTGCCACCCAGAAGGGACAGGGGGGTTACGAGCAGTACTTC
. TRBJ2-1 TRBD1 TRBV2 CASSPYRGNEQFF TGTGCCAGCAGTCCCTACAGGGGCAATGAGCAGTTCTTC
. TRBJ1-1 TRBD1 TRBV30 CAWASTGNEAFF TGTGCCTGGGCCTCGACAGGGAACGAAGCTTTCTTT
. TRBJ2-7 . TRBV28 CVSSQGGAASYEQYF TGTGTCTCTAGTCAAGGAGGAGCGGCCTCCTACGAGCAGTACTTC